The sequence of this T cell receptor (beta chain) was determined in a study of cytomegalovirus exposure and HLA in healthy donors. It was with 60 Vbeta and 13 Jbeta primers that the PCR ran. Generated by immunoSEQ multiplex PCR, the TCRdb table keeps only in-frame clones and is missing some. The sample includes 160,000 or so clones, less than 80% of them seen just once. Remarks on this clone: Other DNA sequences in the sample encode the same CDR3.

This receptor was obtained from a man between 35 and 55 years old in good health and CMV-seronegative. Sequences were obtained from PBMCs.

CDR3 in DNA: TGTGCCAGCAGCTTAGGACTGGCCAGACGATACAATGAGCAGTTCTTC. It encodes CASSLGLARRYNEQFF. The chain links TRBV7-2 to TRBJ2-1; no clear D gene. The germline V gene has CDR1 SGHTA and CDR2 FQGNSA. This CDR3 contains 16 residues. V was cut by 1 base and J by 4 bases, with 14 bases left in between.